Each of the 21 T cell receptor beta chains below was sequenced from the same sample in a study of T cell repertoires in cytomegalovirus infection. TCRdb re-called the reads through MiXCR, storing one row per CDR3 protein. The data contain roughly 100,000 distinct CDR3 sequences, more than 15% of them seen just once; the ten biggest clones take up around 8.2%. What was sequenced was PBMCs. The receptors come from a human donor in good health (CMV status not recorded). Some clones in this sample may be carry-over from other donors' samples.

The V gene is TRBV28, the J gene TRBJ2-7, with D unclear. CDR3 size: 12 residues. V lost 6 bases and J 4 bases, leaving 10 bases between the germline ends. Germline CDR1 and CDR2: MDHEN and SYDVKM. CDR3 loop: CASSRFPYEQYF. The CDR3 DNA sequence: TGTGCCAGCAGCCGCTTTCCATACGAGCAGTACTTC.

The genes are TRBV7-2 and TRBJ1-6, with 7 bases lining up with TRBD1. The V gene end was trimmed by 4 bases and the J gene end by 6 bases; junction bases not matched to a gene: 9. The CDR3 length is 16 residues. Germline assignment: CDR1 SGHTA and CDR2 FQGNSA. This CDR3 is CASSSGVGGGNSPLHF. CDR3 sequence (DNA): TGTGCCAGCAGCTCAGGTGTAGGGGGCGGTAATTCACCCCTCCACTTT.

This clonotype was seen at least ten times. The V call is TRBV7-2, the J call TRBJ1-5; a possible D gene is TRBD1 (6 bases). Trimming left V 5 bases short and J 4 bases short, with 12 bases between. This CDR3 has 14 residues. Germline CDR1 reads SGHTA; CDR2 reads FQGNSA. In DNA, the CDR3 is TGTGCCAGCAGCCAGGACAGCTCGAATCAGCCCCAGCATTTT. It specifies CASSQDSSNQPQHF.

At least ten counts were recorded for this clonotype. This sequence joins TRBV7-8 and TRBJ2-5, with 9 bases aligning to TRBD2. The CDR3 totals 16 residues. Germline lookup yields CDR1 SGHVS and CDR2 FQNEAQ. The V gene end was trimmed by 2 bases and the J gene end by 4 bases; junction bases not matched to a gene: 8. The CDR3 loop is CASSLLGGGDGETQYF. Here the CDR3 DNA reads TGTGCCAGCAGCTTACTAGGCGGGGGGGATGGAGAGACCCAGTACTTC.

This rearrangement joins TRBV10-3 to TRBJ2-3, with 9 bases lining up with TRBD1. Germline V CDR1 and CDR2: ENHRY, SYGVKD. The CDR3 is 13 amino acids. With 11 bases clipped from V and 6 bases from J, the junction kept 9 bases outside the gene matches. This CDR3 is CAGRDRAMDTQYF. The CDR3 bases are TGTGCCGGCAGGGACAGGGCTATGGATACGCAGTATTTT.

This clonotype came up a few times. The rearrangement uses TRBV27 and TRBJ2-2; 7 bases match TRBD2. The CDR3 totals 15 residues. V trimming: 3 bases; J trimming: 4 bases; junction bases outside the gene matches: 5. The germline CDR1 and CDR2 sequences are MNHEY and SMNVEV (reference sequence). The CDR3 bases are TGTGCCAGCAGTTTGCGGGGGACCCTCACCGGGGAGCTGTTTTTT. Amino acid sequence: CASSLRGTLTGELFF.

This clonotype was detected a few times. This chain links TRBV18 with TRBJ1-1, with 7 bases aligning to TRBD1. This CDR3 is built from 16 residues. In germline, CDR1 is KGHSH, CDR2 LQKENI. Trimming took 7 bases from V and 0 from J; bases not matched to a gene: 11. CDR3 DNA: TGTGCCAGCTTCTCGGGACAGCGAGTGATGAACACTGAAGCTTTCTTT. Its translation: CASFSGQRVMNTEAFF.

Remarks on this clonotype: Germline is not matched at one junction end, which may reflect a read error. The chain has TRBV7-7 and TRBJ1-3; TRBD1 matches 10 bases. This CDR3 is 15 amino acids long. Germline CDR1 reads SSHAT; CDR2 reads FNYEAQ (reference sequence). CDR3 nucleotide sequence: TGTGCTAGCAGCGACGGGACAGGGGCTGGAAACACCATATATTTT. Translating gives CASSDGTGAGNTIYF.

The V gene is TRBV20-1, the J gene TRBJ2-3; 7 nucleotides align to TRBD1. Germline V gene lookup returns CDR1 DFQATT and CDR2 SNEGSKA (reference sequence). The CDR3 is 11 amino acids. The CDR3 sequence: CMTGSTDTQYF. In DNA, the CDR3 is TGCATGACAGGGAGCACAGATACGCAGTATTTT.

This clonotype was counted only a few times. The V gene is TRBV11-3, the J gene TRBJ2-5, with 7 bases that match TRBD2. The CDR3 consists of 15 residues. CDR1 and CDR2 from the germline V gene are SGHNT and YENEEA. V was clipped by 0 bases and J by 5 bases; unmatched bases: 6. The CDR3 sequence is CASSLDGGVSETQYF. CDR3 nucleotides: TGTGCCAGCAGCTTAGATGGGGGGGTCAGTGAGACCCAGTACTTC.

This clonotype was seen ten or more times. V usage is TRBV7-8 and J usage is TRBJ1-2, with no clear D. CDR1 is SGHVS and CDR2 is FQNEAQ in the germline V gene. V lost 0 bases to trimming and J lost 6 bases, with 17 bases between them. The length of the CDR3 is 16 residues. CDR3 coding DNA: TGTGCCAGCAGCTTAGCGGTGATCGGGTTTACCGATGGCTACACCTTC. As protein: CASSLAVIGFTDGYTF.

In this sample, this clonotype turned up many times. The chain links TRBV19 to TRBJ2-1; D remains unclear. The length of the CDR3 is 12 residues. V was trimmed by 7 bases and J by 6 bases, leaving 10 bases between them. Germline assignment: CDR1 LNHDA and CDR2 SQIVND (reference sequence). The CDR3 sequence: CASNTLGNEQFF. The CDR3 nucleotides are TGTGCCAGTAACACACTCGGCAATGAGCAGTTCTTC.

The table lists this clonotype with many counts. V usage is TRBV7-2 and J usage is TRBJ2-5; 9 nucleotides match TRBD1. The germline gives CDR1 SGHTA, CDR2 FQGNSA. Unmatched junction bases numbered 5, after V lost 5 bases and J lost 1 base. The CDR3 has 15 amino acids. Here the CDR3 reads CASSPDRGRQETQYF. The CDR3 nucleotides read TGTGCCAGCAGCCCGGACAGGGGTCGCCAAGAGACCCAGTACTTC.

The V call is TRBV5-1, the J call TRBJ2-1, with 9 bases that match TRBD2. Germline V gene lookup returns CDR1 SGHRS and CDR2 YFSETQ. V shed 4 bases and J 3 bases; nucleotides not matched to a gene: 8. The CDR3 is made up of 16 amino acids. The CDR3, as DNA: TGCGCCAGCAGCACCAATAGCGGGGGCCACTACAATGAGCAGTTCTTC. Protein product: CASSTNSGGHYNEQFF.

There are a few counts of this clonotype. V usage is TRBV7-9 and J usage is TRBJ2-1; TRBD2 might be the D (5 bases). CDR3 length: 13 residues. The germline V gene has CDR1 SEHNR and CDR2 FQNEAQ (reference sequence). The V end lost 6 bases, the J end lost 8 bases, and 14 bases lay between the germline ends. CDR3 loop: CASSRTPSDEQFF. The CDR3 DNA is TGTGCCAGCAGTCGGACTCCCTCCGATGAGCAGTTCTTC. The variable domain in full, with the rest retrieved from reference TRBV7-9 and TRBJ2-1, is DTGVSQNPRHKITKRGQNVTFRCDPISEHNRLYWYRQTLGQGPEFLTYFQNEAQLEKSRLLSDRFSAERPKGSFSTLEIQRTEQGDSAMYLCASSRTPSDEQFFGPGTRLTVL.

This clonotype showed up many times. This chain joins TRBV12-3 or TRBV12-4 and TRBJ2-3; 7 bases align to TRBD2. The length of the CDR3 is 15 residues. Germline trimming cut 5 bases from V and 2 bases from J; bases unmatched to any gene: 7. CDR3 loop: CASSPPRGFTDTQYF. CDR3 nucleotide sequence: TGTGCCAGCAGTCCCCCGCGGGGGTTCACAGATACGCAGTATTTT.

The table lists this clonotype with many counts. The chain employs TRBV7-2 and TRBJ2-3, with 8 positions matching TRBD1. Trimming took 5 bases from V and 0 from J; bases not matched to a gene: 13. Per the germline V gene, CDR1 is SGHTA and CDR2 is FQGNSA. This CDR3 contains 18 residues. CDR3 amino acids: CASSRRTGRISSTDTQYF. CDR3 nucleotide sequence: TGTGCCAGCAGCCGCAGGACAGGGCGCATTTCTAGCACAGATACGCAGTATTTT.

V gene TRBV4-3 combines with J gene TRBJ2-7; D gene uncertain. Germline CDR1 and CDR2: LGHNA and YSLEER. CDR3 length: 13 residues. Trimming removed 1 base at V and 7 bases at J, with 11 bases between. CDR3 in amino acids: CASSQGRGEEQYF. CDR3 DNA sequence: TGCGCCAGCAGCCAAGGTAGAGGAGAGGAGCAGTACTTC.

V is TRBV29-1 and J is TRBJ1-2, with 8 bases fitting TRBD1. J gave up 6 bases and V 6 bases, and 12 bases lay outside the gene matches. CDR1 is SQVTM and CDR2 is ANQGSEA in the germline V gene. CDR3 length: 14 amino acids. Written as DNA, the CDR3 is TGCAGCGTCGCGAGTCCTGGACAGGGAGATGGCTACACCTTC. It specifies CSVASPGQGDGYTF.

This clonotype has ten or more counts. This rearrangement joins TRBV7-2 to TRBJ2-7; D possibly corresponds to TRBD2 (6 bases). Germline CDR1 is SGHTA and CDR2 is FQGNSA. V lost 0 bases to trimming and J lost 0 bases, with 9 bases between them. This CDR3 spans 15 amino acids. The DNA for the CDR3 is TGTGCCAGCAGCTTAGCGCCTAGCGCCTCCTACGAGCAGTACTTC. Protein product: CASSLAPSASYEQYF.

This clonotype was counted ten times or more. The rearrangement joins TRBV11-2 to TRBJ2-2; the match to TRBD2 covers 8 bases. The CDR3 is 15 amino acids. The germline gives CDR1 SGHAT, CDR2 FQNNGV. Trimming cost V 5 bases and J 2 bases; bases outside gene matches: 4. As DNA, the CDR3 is TGTGCCAGCAGCCGACGGGGGGGTAACACCGGGGAGCTGTTTTTT. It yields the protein CASSRRGGNTGELFF.